A single sample is the source of the 14 T cell receptor beta chains below, sequenced in a study of shared clonotypes between healthy human individuals. Sequenced by immunoSEQ multiplex PCR; TCRdb stores in-frame clones only, minus some. Altogether 2 million to 2.5 million clones are present, about 94% being singletons, with the ten largest covering 0.13%. Sequencing input: naive CD4+ T cells sorted from blood. The subset here: CD45RA+ positively selected. The origin of the receptors is a man aged 18-30 years in good health.

The chain is built from TRBV1 and TRBJ2-3. TRBV1 is termed a pseudogene. The CDR3 sequence is 18 residues long. The DNA for the CDR3 is TGCACCAGCAGCCTACAACGGGGACCACCGTCTAGCACAGATACGCAGTATTTT. Its protein is CTSSLQRGPPSSTDTQYF.

This clone was counted once. The chain couples TRBV19 to TRBJ2-5, with 10 nucleotides matching TRBD1. The CDR3 loop spans 14 amino acids. The ends lost 4 bases at V and 5 bases at J; junction bases unmatched: 4. Germline CDR1 LNHDA, CDR2 SQIVND (reference sequence). The CDR3 sequence: CASSKTGGYETQYF. DNA of the CDR3: TGTGCCAGTAGTAAGACAGGGGGCTACGAGACCCAGTACTTC.

This clone appeared once. The chain combines TRBV5-1 with TRBJ1-6; D possibly corresponds to TRBD1 (6 bases). Germline CDR1 SGHRS, CDR2 YFSETQ. CDR3 size: 18 residues. The V end was cut by 0 bases, the J end by 0 bases, with 13 bases between. In nucleotides, the CDR3 is TGCGCCAGCAGCTTGGTGGGGCAGGGGAGCTCCTATAATTCACCCCTCCACTTT. Translated: CASSLVGQGSSYNSPLHF.

The chain combines TRBV7-5 with TRBJ1-3. TRBV7-5 is flagged as a pseudogene. The CDR3 spans 12 residues. The CDR3 DNA follows: TGTGCCAAACTCCTTTCTGGAAACACCATATATTTT. Translation: CAKLLSGNTIYF.

The chain links TRBV5-4 to TRBJ2-1; 7 bases line up with TRBD1. Germline V lookup: CDR1 SGHNT, CDR2 YYREEE (reference sequence). J gave up 0 bases and V 3 bases, and 6 bases lay outside the gene matches. The CDR3 covers 16 residues. The CDR3 region has the DNA TGTGCCAGCAGCTCTACAGGGGTGAGCTCCTACAATGAGCAGTTCTTC. Protein product: CASSSTGVSSYNEQFF.

This clone was seen a few times. The same CDR3 also results from other DNA sequences found in this sample. V usage is TRBV9 and J usage is TRBJ2-2; 10 bases are shared with TRBD2. Germline CDR1 is SGDLS and CDR2 is YYNGEE. The CDR3 is made up of 16 amino acids. The ends lost 0 bases at V and 1 base at J; junction bases unmatched: 0. Here the CDR3 reads CASSVGLAGNTGELFF. The CDR3 DNA reads as TGTGCCAGCAGCGTAGGACTAGCGGGGAACACCGGGGAGCTGTTTTTT.

V usage is TRBV30 and J usage is TRBJ2-5, with a possible D match to TRBD1 (5 bases). The CDR3 loop spans 12 amino acids. Germline V gene data show CDR1 as GTSNPN and CDR2 as SVGIG (reference sequence). The V end was cut by 3 bases, the J end by 4 bases, with 9 bases between. CDR3 in DNA: TGTGCCTGGAGAGGGGTTGGAGAGACCCAGTACTTC. This codes for CAWRGVGETQYF.

This sequence joins TRBV19 and TRBJ1-6; D remains unclear. V was trimmed by 5 bases and J by 8 bases, leaving 4 bases between them. CDR1 LNHDA and CDR2 SQIVND come from the germline V gene (reference sequence). This CDR3 comprises 11 residues. This CDR3 is CASSGYSPLHF. The CDR3 coding sequence is TGTGCCAGTAGTGGTTATTCACCCCTCCACTTT.

The genes are TRBV14 and TRBJ2-7; D gene ambiguous. Trimming took off 3 bases at V and 4 bases at J, with 13 bases between the two ends. The CDR3 is 14 amino acids. The germline CDR1 and CDR2 sequences are SGHDN and FVKESK. DNA for the CDR3: TGTGCCAGCAGCCAGGCAGGAGTCTGGTACGAGCAGTACTTC. Amino acid sequence: CASSQAGVWYEQYF.

CDR3: CASSLTAGGDTQYF. The CDR3 nucleotides read TGTGCCAGCAGCTTGACGGCTGGAGGGGATACGCAGTATTTT. The chain joins TRBV5-6 to TRBJ2-3, with a weak D call TRBD2 (6 bases). Trimming cost V 1 base and J 6 bases, with 12 bases left between them. CDR1 SGHDT and CDR2 YYEEEE come from the germline V gene. The CDR3 runs 14 residues.

The chain couples TRBV6-7 to TRBJ1-1, with D hard to call. TRBV6-7 is marked as an open reading frame, function uncertain. The CDR3 runs 17 residues. Trimming took off 2 bases at V and 0 bases at J, with 16 bases between the two ends. CDR3 region: CASSYPPYNRMNTEAFF. The CDR3 DNA reads TGTGCCAGCAGTTACCCACCCTACAACCGCATGAACACTGAAGCTTTCTTT.

This rearrangement joins TRBV10-3 to TRBJ1-4; possibly TRBD1 for D (5 bases). With 6 bases removed from V and 5 bases from J, the gap between germline ends came to 10 bases. The CDR3 runs 13 residues. Germline V gives CDR1 ENHRY, CDR2 SYGVKD. The chain's CDR3 is CAIRERGNEKLFF. The CDR3, as DNA: TGTGCCATCAGGGAGAGGGGAAATGAAAAACTGTTTTTT.

This chain uses TRBV5-1 with TRBJ2-1; TRBD2 matches 11 bases. The CDR3 length is 17 residues. The germline V gene encodes CDR1 SGHRS and CDR2 YFSETQ. Trimming took 2 bases from V and 0 from J; bases not matched to a gene: 4. The chain's CDR3 is CASSFLAGGSSYNEQFF. The CDR3 bases are TGCGCCAGCAGCTTCCTAGCGGGGGGCAGCTCCTACAATGAGCAGTTCTTC.

The chain joins TRBV28 to TRBJ1-3; the match to TRBD1 covers 7 bases. The CDR3 is 16 amino acids. Germline CDR1 MDHEN, CDR2 SYDVKM. With V trimmed by 5 bases and J by 5 bases, 12 bases remained unmatched. The CDR3 nucleotides are TGTGCCAGCAGTGATTTCAGGGGGAGGTGGCGAAACACCATATATTTT. Its translation is CASSDFRGRWRNTIYF.